The present T cell receptor beta chain was sequenced within a study of human T cells and chemical hapten exposure. Noted time point: patch test 1, 2 weeks after DPC sensitization. As to treatment: therapeutic diphenylcyclopropenone sensitization with weekly scalp DPC. The CDR3 loop spans 13 amino acids. V was shortened by 2 bases and J by 4 bases, with 9 bases between the two germline ends. Germline V CDR1 and CDR2: MNHEY, SMNVEV (reference sequence). TCRdb used MiXCR to reprocess the RACE reads, holding one entry per CDR3 protein. The sample gives around 340,000 distinct CDR3 sequences, 6% to 8.5% of which show up once; less than 10% is in the top ten. The table lists this clonotype with many counts.

The clonotype comes from a woman aged 18-30 years with alopecia areata. Some clones in this sample may be carry-over from other donors' samples. The chain uses TRBV27 and TRBJ2-7; D is uncertain. The sample was whole blood, taken in connection with sensitization to the hapten diphenylcyclopropenone (DPC). The CDR3 here is CASSLAPTYEQYF. CDR3 DNA: TGTGCCAGCAGTTTAGCGCCGACTTACGAGCAGTACTTC.